The count of the clone carrying this T cell receptor (beta chain) is one. Its target is unknown. The Oncomine TCR Beta short-read assay was what sequenced the DNA obtained from cultured CD4+ T cells. Each CDR3 protein is one row after TCRdb ran MiXCR on the PCR reads. The sample consists of roughly 8,000 distinct CDR3 sequences, roughly 45% of them appearing once. The data were taken from a study of vaccination and CD4 T cells after COVID-19. Whole-study findings and limits: Relatively few convalescent patients were studied, without early post-infection timepoints. Spike mono-reactivity held for 304 of 307 vaccine-specific clones in convalescent patients. A nonsignificant rise from roughly 22 to 38 was seen in the median number of SARS-CoV-2-reactive clonotypes.

The CDR3 is 16 residues long. V gave up 1 base and J gave up 2 bases, with 14 bases separating them. This sample's treatment: approximately 10-day PBMC culture with coronavirus spike peptide pools or control peptides (ViraFEST assay). Gathering of the CD4+ T cells, from the unexposed donor, took place before the COVID-19 pandemic (2011-2018). The source is a human donor in good health. Specimen: CD4+ T cells from blood, cultured in vitro. The genes are TRBV12-3 or TRBV12-4 and TRBJ1-1; D remains ambiguous. The CDR3 DNA is TGTGCCAGCAGTTTAGGCACGAGGGTACACAACACTGAAGCTTTCTTT. This codes for CASSLGTRVHNTEAFF.